The rows below give T cell receptor beta chains drawn from one sample of a study of regulatory T cells in long-lasting Graves disease. TCRdb ran MiXCR on the multiplex PCR reads and lists one entry per CDR3 protein. The sample contains a few hundred thousand distinct CDR3 sequences, about 20% of which appear only once. Sequencing was performed on peripheral blood mononuclear cells (PBMCs), taken when the disease was refractory, from a patient treated with antithyroid drugs. These receptors came from a female donor with Graves disease. Both conserved end residues are part of each CDR3. A D gene is named only where the DNA matches it firmly. Clone size is stated in some rows and not others, as once, few, many or a class when expanded.

D: .
V: TRBV6-1
size: many
J: TRBJ2-7
CDR3: CASKTETFTYEQYF

D: .
V: TRBV5-1
size: many
J: TRBJ1-2
CDR3: CASSLVTSVPGDGYTF

D: .
V: TRBV29-1
size: many
J: TRBJ2-7
CDR3: CSVPGNYEQYF

D: TRBD2
V: TRBV4-1
size: .
J: TRBJ2-5
CDR3: CASSLIAGVGETQYF

D: TRBD1
V: TRBV29-1
size: .
J: TRBJ1-1
CDR3: CSVYAGGGGAFF

D: TRBD2
V: TRBV4-2
size: .
J: TRBJ2-2
CDR3: CASSQEPSGLNTGELFF

D: TRBD1
V: TRBV18
size: few
J: TRBJ1-1
CDR3: CASSPVTGPTTAFF

D: TRBD1
V: TRBV19
size: .
J: TRBJ2-7
CDR3: CASRDRASYEQYF

D: .
V: TRBV27
size: .
J: TRBJ2-7
CDR3: CASSRAPQTYEQYF

D: .
V: TRBV20-1
size: .
J: TRBJ2-5
CDR3: CSARKYAEETQYF

D: TRBD2
V: TRBV6-9
size: few
J: TRBJ2-1
CDR3: CASSSGGRRRNDEQFF

D: TRBD1
V: TRBV10-3
size: .
J: TRBJ2-2
CDR3: CAISRDRGTGELFF

D: .
V: TRBV28
size: few
J: TRBJ1-4
CDR3: CASGRQDNEKLFF

D: .
V: TRBV20-1
size: many
J: TRBJ1-1
CDR3: CSARRQDEAFF

D: TRBD1
V: TRBV2
size: .
J: TRBJ1-5
CDR3: CASSLQGANQPQHF

D: TRBD2
V: TRBV11-3
size: once
J: TRBJ2-1
CDR3: CASSYTSGSSYNEQFF

D: TRBD2
V: TRBV3-1
size: few
J: TRBJ2-5
CDR3: CASSHPGVAGAQETQYF

D: .
V: TRBV9
size: few
J: TRBJ1-1
CDR3: CASSVSGDGIMNTEAFF

D: .
V: TRBV2
size: many
J: TRBJ1-5
CDR3: CASSDGAGYSNQPQHF

D: .
V: TRBV5-1
size: few
J: TRBJ2-5
CDR3: CASSLDGGSKTETQYF

D: .
V: TRBV29-1
size: many
J: TRBJ1-2
CDR3: CSVVATGQRVYTF

D: TRBD2
V: TRBV9
size: .
J: TRBJ2-7
CDR3: CASSQWAASGFYEQYF

D: TRBD1
V: TRBV6-1
size: few
J: TRBJ2-7
CDR3: CASRTTGNYEQYF

D: .
V: TRBV18
size: few
J: TRBJ2-6
CDR3: CASSRQGHAGANVLTF

D: TRBD1
V: TRBV5-4
size: .
J: TRBJ1-5
CDR3: CASSLGTTGTNQPQHF